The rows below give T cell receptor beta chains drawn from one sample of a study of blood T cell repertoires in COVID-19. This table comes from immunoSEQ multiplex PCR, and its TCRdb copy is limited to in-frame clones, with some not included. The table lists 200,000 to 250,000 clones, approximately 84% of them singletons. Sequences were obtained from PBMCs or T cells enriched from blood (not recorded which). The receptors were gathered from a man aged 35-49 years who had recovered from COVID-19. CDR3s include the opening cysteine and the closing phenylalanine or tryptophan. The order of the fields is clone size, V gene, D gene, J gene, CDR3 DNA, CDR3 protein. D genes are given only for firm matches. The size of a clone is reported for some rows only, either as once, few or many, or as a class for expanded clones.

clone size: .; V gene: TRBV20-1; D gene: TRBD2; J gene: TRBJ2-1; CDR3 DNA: TGCAGTGCTAGTGTGGTAGCGGGACTTACGGTCGATAGAATAGGACAGTTCTTC; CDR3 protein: CSASVVAGLTVDRIGQFF
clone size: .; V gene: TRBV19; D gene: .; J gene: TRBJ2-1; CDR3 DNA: TGTGCCAGTAGTATTCAATCCGGGGATTACAATGAGCAGTTCTTC; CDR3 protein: CASSIQSGDYNEQFF
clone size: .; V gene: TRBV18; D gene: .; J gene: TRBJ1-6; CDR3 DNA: TGTGCCAGCTCACCCGATCAACAACCTAATTCACCCCTCCACTTT; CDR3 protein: CASSPDQQPNSPLHF
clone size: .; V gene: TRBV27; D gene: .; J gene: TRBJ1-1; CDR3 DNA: TGTGCCAGCTTCGCAAGGGGAACTGAAGCTTTCTTT; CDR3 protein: CASFARGTEAFF
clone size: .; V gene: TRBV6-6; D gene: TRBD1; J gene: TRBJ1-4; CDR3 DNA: TGTGCCAGCCGAAACCGGGACAGGGACGAAAAACTGTTTTTT; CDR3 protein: CASRNRDRDEKLFF
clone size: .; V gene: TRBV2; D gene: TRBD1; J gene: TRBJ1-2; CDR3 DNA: TGTGCCAGCAGGGGACAGGGGGCCTATGGCTACACCTTC; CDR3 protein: CASRGQGAYGYTF
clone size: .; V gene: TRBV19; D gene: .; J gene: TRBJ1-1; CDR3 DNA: TGTGCCAGTAGGGACAGTCGCCTGAAGAACACTGAAGCTTTCTTT; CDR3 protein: CASRDSRLKNTEAFF
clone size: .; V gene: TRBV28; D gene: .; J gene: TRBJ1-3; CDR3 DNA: TGTGCCAGCAGTCCGAAGTGGAAGGGGGAAGCCTTACTCCGAAACACCATATATTTT; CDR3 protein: CASSPKWKGEALLRNTIYF
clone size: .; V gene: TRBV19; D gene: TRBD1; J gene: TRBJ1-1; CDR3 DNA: TGTGCCAGTAGTTTCCATGGGACAGCTAACACTGAAGCTTTCTTT; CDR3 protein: CASSFHGTANTEAFF
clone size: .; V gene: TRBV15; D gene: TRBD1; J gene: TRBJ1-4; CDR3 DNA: TGTGCCACCGGTTCCAGGGGGCGCGGCCAGGCTGAAAAACTGTTTTTT; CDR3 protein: CATGSRGRGQAEKLFF
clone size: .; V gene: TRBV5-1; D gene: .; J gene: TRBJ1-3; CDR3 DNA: TGCGCCAGCAGCTTTTCAGTTTTGGGGCGCAGTCCTGGAAACACCATATATTTT; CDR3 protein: CASSFSVLGRSPGNTIYF
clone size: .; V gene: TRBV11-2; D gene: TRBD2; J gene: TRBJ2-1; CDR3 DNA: TGTGCCAGCAGCCCCAGCGGGAGCTCCTACAATGAGCAGTTCTTC; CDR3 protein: CASSPSGSSYNEQFF
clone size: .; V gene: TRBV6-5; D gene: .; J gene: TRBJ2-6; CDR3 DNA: TGTGCCAGCAGCAGTTTCAACGTCCTGACTTTC; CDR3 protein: CASSSFNVLTF
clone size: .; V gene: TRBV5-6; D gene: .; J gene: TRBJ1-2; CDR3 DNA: TGTGCCAGCAGCTTATATTCCTATGGCTACACCTTC; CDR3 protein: CASSLYSYGYTF
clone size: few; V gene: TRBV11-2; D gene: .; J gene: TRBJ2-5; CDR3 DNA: TGTGCCAGCAGTTCCCCAGGGGGGACGGAGACCCAGTACTTC; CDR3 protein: CASSSPGGTETQYF
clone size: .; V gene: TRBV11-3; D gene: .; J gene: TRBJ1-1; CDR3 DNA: TGTGCCAGCAGCCCCGGGCCGGGAAGCACTGAAGCTTTCTTT; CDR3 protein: CASSPGPGSTEAFF
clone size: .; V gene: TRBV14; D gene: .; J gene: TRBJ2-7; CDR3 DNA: TGTGCCAGCAGCCTCGACCCAGGGTTTGGCGAGCAGTACTTC; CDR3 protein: CASSLDPGFGEQYF
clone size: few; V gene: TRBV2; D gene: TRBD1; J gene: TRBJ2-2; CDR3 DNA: TGTGCCAGCAGCCCCCAGGGGGCCCCCGGGGAGCTGTTTTTT; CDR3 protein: CASSPQGAPGELFF
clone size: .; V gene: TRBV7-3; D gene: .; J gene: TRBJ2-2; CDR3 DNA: TGTGCCAGCAGCTGGGGGCGGGAGTACACCGGGGAGCTGTTTTTT; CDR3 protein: CASSWGREYTGELFF
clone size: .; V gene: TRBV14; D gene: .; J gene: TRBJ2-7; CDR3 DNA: TGTGCCAGCAGCCGCACGACAGTGAAAACCTCCTACGAGCAGTACTTC; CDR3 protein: CASSRTTVKTSYEQYF
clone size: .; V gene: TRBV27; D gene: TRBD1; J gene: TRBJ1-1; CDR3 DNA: TGTGCCAGCAGGTTTCAGGGGGGAATGGAAGCTTTCTTT; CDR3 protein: CASRFQGGMEAFF
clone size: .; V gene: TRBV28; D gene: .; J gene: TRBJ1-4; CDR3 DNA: TGTGCCAGCAGTTTAGCGACACGCTATGAAAAACTGTTTTTT; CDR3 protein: CASSLATRYEKLFF
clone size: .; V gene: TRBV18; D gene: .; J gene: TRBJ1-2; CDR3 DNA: TGTGCCAGCTCCCGAGGAGGAACTTTCCTTGGCTACACCTTC; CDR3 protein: CASSRGGTFLGYTF
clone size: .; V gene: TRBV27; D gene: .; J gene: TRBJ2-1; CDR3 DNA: TGTGCCAGCAGTTGGCAGGGGTACAATGAGCAGTTCTTC; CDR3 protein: CASSWQGYNEQFF
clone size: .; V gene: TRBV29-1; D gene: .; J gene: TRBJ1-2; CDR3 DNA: TGCAGCGGAAGTACAGGCCTCTATGGCTACACCTTC; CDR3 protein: CSGSTGLYGYTF
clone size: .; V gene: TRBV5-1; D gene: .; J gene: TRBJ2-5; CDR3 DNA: TGCGCCAGCAGCTTGGCGCGGGGCGAGACCCAGTACTTC; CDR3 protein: CASSLARGETQYF
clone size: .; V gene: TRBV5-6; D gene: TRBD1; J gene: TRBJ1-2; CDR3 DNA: TGTGCCAGCAGCTGGGGACCGGGACAGGGGGTACTTAACTATGGCTACACCTTC; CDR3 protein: CASSWGPGQGVLNYGYTF
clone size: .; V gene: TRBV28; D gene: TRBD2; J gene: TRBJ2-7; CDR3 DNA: TGTGCCAGCAGATCTACGGGGGGACGGGGGTTCGAGCAGTACTTC; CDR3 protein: CASRSTGGRGFEQYF
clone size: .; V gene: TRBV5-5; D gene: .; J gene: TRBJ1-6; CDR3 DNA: TGTGCCAGCAGCTTGGGGGGGACAAGCAGATTCCTCCACTTT; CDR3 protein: CASSLGGTSRFLHF
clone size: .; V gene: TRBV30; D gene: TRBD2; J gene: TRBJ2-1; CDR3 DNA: TGTGCCTGGAGTGGACTAGCCAGAGGGGATGAGCAGTTCTTC; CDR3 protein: CAWSGLARGDEQFF
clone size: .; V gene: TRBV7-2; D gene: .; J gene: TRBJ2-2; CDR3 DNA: TGTGCCAGCAGCTTAGTAGCGACCAACACCGGGGAGCTGTTTTTT; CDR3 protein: CASSLVATNTGELFF
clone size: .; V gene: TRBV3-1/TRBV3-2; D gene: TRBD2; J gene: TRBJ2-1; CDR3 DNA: TGTGCCAGCAGCCAAGACCTTCTAGCGGGAGGAGTGAATGAGCAGTTCTTC; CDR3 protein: CASSQDLLAGGVNEQFF
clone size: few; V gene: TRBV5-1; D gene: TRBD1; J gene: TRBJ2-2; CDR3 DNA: TGCGCCAGCAGCACAGGGGGTCTTGGCACCGGGGAGCTGTTTTTT; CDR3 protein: CASSTGGLGTGELFF
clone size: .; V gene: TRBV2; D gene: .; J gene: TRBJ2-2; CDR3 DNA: TGTGCCAGCGCGGGACAGCCTCTCACCGGGGAGCTGTTTTTT; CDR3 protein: CASAGQPLTGELFF
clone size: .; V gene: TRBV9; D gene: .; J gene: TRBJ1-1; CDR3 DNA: TGTGCCAGCAGCACAGGGATACGGGGCACTGAAGCTTTCTTT; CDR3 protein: CASSTGIRGTEAFF
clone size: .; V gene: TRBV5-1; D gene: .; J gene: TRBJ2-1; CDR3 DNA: TGCGCCAGCAGCTTGGCCGGGTGGAATGAGCAGTTCTTC; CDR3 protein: CASSLAGWNEQFF
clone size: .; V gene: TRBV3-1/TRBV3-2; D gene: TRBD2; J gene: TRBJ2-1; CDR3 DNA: TGTGCCAGCAGCTACGAGCGGGGCCCCTACAATGAGCAGTTCTTC; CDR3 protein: CASSYERGPYNEQFF
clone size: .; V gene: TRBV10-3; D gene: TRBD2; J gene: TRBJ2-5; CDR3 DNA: TGTGCCATCGGATACTACTCCGGACTAGCGGGGGGTGGGCCCCAGTACTTC; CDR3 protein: CAIGYYSGLAGGGPQYF
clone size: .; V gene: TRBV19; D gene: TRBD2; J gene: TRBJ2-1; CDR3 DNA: TGTGCCAGTAGACCCTGGACTAGCGGTCCCATGGGCAATGAGCAGTTCTTC; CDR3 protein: CASRPWTSGPMGNEQFF
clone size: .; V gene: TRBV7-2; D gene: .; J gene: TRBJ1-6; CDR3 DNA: TGTGCCAGCAGCTTAGGAGTCTATAGTTCACCCCTCCACTTT; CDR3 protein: CASSLGVYSSPLHF
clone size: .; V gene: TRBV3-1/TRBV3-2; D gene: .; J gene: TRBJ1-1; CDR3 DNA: TGTGCCAGCAGCCAAGGGGGCAGAGAAGCTTTCTTT; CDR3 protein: CASSQGGREAFF
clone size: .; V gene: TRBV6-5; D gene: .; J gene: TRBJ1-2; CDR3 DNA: TGTGCCAGCAGCCTACACAGGGATGGCTACACCTTC; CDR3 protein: CASSLHRDGYTF
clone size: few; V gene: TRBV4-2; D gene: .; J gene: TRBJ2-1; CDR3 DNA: TGTGCCAGCAGCCAAGATCTCCCGCGGAATGAGCAGTTCTTC; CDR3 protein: CASSQDLPRNEQFF
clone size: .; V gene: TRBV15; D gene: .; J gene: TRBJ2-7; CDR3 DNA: TGTGCCACCAGCAGAATCGTAACTAGCAGATACGAGCAGTACTTC; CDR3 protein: CATSRIVTSRYEQYF
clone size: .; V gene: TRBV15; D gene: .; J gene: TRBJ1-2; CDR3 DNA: TGTGCCACCAGCAGAGCCGGGGGTAGCTACACCTTC; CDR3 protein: CATSRAGGSYTF
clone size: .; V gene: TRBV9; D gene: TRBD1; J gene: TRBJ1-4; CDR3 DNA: TGTGCCAGCAGCGTCGCAGGGGGCTTGACTAATGAAAAACTGTTTTTT; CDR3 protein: CASSVAGGLTNEKLFF
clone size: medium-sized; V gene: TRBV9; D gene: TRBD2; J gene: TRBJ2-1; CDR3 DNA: TGTGCCAGCAGCGTAGGTTCCGGACTAGCGGGTAGCTCCTACAATGAGCAGTTCTTC; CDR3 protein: CASSVGSGLAGSSYNEQFF
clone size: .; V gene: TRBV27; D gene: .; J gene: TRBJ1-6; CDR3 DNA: TGTGCCAGCAGTCCCGGACAGCTTAGCTCCTATAATTCACCCCTCCACTTT; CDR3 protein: CASSPGQLSSYNSPLHF
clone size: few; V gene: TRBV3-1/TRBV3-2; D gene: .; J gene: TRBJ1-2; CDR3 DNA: TGTGCCAGCAGCCAAGATCCCGGGGAGGAGTATGGCTACACCTTC; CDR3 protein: CASSQDPGEEYGYTF
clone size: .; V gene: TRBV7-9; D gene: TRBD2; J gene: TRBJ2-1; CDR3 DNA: TGTGCCAGCAGCTTAAGGTTTGTTGGTAGGACTAGCAGAAACAATGAGCAGTTCTTC; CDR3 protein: CASSLRFVGRTSRNNEQFF
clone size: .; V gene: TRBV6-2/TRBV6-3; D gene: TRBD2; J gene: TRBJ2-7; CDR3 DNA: TGTGCCAGCAGTTACACTAGCGGAGTCTACGAGCAGTACTTC; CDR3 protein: CASSYTSGVYEQYF
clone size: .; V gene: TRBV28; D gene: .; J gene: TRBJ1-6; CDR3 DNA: TGTGCCAGCAGTCCTCTTAATTCACCCCTCCACTTT; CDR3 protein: CASSPLNSPLHF
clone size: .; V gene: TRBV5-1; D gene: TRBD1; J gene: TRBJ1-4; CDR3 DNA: TGCGCCAGCAGCTTAACATCACAGGGGGGTGAAAAACTGTTTTTT; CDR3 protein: CASSLTSQGGEKLFF
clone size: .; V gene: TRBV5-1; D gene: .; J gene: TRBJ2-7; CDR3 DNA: TGCGCCAGCAGGTCGGACACCTTTGGCGAGCAGTACTTC; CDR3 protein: CASRSDTFGEQYF
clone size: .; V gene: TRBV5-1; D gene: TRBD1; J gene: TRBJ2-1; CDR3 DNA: TGCGCCAGCAACCTCGGGACAGGGTTGTACAATGAGCAGTTCTTC; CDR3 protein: CASNLGTGLYNEQFF
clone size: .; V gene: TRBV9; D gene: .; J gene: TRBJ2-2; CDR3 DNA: TGTGCCAGCAGCGTTCTGAGCGGGTGGGACACCGGGGAGCTGTTTTTT; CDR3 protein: CASSVLSGWDTGELFF
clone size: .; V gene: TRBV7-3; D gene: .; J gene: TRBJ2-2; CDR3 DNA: TGTGCCAGCAGCCTGGGTGGGGGCTCGCAGTGGGCCGGGGAGCTGTTTTTT; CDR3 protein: CASSLGGGSQWAGELFF